This T cell receptor (beta chain) appears in the sequencing data of a study of CD8+CD57+ T cells in acquired aplastic anemia. CD8+CD57+ cell expansion had been shown by flow cytometry in patients chosen for sequencing. V was pared by 1 base and J by 3 bases, with 16 bases between. Germline CDR1 and CDR2: SGHTA and FQGNSA. The CDR3 is 16 amino acids. The use of genomic DNA as template underpinned the TCR beta VDJ and CDR3 profiling. TCRdb reprocessed the reads with MiXCR, giving one entry per CDR3 protein. Found here are approximately 300,000 distinct CDR3 sequences, roughly 61% of them singletons; the top ten hold approximately 1.3%.

The receptor was isolated from a human donor with aplastic anemia. Sequencing input: sorted CD4+, CD8+, or CD8+CD57+ T cells (not recorded which) from PBMCs. This chain joins TRBV7-2 and TRBJ2-7, with D perhaps given as TRBD1 or TRBD2 (5 bases each). CDR3 residues: CASSLVHGTSSYEQYF. The CDR3 coding sequence is TGTGCCAGCAGCTTAGTGCACGGGACCTCAAGCTACGAGCAGTACTTC.